This note documents a single TCR beta chain sequence. The data were taken from a study of T cells expressing NK-cell markers. The length of the CDR3 is 15 residues. After re-calling the 5' RACE reads, TCRdb lists one entry per CDR3 protein, DNA absent. In total, the table holds 440,000 or so distinct CDR3 sequences. The sequenced sample was blood T cells: a sorted CD56 or NKG2C T cell subset, CD4+ or CD8+ T cells, or bulk PBMC T cells (not recorded which). This TCR came from a woman aged 18 to 75 in good health. The V gene is TRBV12-3 or TRBV12-4, the J gene TRBJ1-5. The CDR3 region is CASSLDLWEGQPQHF.